This entry is about one T cell receptor (beta chain). The antigen is unknown. Assay: immunoSEQ multiplex PCR; the TCRdb copy retains only in-frame clones and omits some. The sample contains tens of thousands of clones, 80% to 95% of which appear only once. These data originate in a study of T cell responses to AZD1222 COVID-19 vaccine. The study's findings and limits: It was only a handful of AZD1222 recipients who were seropositive at baseline. Females made up more of the donors, who were largely white British, and clonal diversity may have come out too low.

Looked up from germline, CDR1 is MDHEN and CDR2 is SYDVKM. The CDR3 has 12 amino acids. V was shortened by 9 bases and J by 3 bases, with 12 bases between the two germline ends. The genes are TRBV28 and TRBJ2-7; possibly TRBD1 for D (5 bases). Sequences were derived from peripheral blood, sampled 28 days after the second AZD1222 dose. The clonotype originates from an adult who received the AZD1222 COVID-19 vaccine. CDR3 nucleotides: TGTGCCAGTCAGGGCTTCTTCTACGAGCAGTACTTC. Its translation is CASQGFFYEQYF.